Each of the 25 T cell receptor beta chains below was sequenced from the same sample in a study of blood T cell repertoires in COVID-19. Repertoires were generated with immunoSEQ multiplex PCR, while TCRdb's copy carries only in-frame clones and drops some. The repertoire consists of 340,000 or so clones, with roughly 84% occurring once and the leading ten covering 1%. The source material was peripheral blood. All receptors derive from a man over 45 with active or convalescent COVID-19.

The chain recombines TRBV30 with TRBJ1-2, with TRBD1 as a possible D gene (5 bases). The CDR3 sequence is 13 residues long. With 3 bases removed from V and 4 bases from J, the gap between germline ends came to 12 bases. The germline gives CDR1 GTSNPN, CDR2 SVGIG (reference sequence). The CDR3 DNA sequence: TGTGCCTGGAGCTGGGGCAGGGTCTATGGCTACACCTTC. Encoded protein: CAWSWGRVYGYTF.

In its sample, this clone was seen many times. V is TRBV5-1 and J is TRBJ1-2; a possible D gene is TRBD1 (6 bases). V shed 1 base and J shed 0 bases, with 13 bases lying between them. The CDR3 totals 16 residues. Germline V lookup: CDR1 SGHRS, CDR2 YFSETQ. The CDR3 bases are TGCGCCAGCAGCTTGAATGGGGGCGAGTCTAACTATGGCTACACCTTC. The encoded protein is CASSLNGGESNYGYTF.

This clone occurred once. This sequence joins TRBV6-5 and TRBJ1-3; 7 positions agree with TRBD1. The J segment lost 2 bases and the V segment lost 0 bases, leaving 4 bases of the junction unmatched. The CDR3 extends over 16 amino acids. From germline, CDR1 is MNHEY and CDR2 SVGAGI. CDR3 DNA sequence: TGTGCCAGCAGTTACTCCGACAGGGTTCCTGGAAACACCATATATTTT. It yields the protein CASSYSDRVPGNTIYF.

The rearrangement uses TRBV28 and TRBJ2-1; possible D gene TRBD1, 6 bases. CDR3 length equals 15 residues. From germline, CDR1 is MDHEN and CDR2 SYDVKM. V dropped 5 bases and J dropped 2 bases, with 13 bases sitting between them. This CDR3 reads CASSPQGKPYNEQFF. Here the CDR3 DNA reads TGTGCCAGCAGTCCGCAGGGGAAACCCTACAATGAGCAGTTCTTC.

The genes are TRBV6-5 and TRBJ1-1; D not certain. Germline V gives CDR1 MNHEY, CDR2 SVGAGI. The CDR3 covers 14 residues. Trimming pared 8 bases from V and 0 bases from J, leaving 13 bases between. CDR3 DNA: TGTGCCAGCGTCTGGGCCAGGTTGAACACTGAAGCTTTCTTT. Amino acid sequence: CASVWARLNTEAFF.

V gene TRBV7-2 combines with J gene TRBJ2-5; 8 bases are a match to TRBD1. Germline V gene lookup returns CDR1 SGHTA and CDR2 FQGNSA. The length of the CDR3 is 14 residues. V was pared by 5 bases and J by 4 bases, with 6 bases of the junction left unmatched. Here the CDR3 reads CASSPGGEGETQYF. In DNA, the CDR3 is TGTGCCAGCAGCCCAGGGGGCGAGGGAGAGACCCAGTACTTC. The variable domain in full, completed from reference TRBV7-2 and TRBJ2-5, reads GAGVSQSPSNKVTEKGKDVELRCDPISGHTALYWYRQSLGQGLEFLIYFQGNSAPDKSGLPSDRFSAERTGGSVSTLTIQRTQQEDSAVYLCASSPGGEGETQYFGPGTRLLVL.

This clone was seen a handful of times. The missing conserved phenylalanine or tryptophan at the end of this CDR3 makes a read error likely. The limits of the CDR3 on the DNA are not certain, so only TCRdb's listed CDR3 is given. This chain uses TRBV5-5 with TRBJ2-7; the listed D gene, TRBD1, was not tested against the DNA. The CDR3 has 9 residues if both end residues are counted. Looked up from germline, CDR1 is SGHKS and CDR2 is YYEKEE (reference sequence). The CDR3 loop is CASRGTGSS.

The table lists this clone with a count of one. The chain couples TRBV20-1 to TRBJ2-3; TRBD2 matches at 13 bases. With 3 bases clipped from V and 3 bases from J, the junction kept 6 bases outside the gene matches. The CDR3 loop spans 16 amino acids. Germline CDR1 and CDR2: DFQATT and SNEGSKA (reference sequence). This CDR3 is CSASVLAGGRTDTQYF. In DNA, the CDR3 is TGCAGTGCTAGTGTACTAGCGGGGGGGAGGACAGATACGCAGTATTTT.

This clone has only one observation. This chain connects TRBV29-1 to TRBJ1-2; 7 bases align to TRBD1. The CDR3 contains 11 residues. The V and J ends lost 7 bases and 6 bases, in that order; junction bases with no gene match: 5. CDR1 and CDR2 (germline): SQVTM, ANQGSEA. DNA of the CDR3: TGCAGCGCCGGGACAGCCGATGGCTACACCTTC. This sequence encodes CSAGTADGYTF.

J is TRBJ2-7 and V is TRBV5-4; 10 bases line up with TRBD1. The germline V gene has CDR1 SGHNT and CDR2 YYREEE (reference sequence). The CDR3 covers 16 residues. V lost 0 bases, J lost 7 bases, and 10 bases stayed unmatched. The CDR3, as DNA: TGTGCCAGCAGCTTGGAGGGACAGGGGCTTTCTGGAGAGCAGTACTTC. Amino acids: CASSLEGQGLSGEQYF.

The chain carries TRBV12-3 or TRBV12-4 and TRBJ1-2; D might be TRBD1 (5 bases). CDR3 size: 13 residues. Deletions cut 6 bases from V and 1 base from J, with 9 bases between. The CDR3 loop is CASRKGYNYGYTF. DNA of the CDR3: TGTGCCAGCAGGAAGGGGTATAACTATGGCTACACCTTC.

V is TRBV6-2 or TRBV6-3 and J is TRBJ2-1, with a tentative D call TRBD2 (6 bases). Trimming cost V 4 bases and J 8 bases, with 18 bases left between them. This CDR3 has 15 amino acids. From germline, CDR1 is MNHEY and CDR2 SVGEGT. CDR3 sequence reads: CASSWRRGATDEQFF. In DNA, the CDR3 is TGTGCCAGCAGTTGGAGGAGGGGCGCGACCGATGAGCAGTTCTTC.

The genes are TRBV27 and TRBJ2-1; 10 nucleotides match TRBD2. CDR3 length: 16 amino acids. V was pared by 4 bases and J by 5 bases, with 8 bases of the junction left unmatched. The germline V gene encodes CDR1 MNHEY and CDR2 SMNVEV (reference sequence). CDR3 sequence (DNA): TGTGCCAGCAGTTCATGGTCAGCGGGAGGGAACAATGAGCAGTTCTTC. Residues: CASSSWSAGGNNEQFF.

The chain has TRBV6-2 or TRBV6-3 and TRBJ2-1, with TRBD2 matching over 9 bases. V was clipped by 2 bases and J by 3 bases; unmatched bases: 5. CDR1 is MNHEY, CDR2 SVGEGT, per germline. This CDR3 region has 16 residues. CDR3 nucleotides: TGTGCCAGCAGTTACCTCCAGCGGGGGGACTACAATGAGCAGTTCTTC. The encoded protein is CASSYLQRGDYNEQFF.

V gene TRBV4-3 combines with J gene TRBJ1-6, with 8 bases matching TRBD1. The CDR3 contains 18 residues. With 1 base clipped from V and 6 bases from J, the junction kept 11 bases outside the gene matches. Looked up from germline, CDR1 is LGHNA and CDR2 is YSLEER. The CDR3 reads CASSQAVWTGLTNSPLHF. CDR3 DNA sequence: TGCGCCAGCAGCCAAGCGGTTTGGACAGGGCTGACTAATTCACCCCTCCACTTT.

This CDR3 reads CAWTQSRTGKSYSPLHF. The CDR3 DNA follows: TGTGCCTGGACCCAATCTCGGACAGGGAAAAGTTATTCACCCCTCCACTTT. The J gene is TRBJ1-6, the V gene TRBV30, with 8 bases aligning to TRBD1. Germline-derived CDR1 and CDR2 are GTSNPN and SVGIG (reference sequence). This CDR3 spans 17 amino acids. With V trimmed by 4 bases and J by 8 bases, 16 bases remained unmatched.

The CDR3 protein is CSVQTGNSYEQYF. DNA of the CDR3: TGCAGCGTTCAGACAGGCAACTCCTACGAGCAGTACTTC. V is TRBV29-1 and J is TRBJ2-7, with a tentative D call TRBD1 (6 bases). CDR1 SQVTM and CDR2 ANQGSEA come from the germline V gene. The ends were cut back, 5 bases at V and 0 bases at J, with 11 bases in the middle. The CDR3 is made up of 13 amino acids.

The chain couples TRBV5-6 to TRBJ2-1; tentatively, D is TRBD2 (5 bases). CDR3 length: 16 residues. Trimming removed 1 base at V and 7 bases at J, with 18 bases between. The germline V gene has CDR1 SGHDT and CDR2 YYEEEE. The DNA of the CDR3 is TGTGCCAGCAGCTTGAGTCGCGGGCCGGTTGGGAATGAGCAGTTCTTC. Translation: CASSLSRGPVGNEQFF.

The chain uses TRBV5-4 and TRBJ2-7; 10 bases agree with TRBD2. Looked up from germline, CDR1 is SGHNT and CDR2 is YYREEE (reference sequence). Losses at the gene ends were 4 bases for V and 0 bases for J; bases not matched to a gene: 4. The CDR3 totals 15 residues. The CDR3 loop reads CASSELAGSSYEQYF. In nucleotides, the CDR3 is TGTGCCAGCAGCGAACTAGCGGGGAGCTCCTACGAGCAGTACTTC. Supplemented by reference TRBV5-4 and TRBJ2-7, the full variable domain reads ETGVTQSPTHLIKTRGQQVTLRCSSQSGHNTVSWYQQALGQGPQFIFQYYREEENGRGNFPPRFSGLQFPNYSSELNVNALELDDSALYLCASSELAGSSYEQYFGPGTRLTVT.

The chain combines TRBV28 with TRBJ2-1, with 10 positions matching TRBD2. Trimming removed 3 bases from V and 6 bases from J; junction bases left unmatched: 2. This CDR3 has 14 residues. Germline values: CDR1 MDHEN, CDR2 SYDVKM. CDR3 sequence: CASSFASGSNEQFF. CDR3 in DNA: TGTGCCAGCAGTTTTGCTAGCGGGAGCAATGAGCAGTTCTTC.

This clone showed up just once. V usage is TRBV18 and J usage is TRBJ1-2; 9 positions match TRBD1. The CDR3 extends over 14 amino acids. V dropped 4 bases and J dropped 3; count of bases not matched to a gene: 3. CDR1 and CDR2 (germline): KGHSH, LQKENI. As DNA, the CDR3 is TGTGCCAGCTCACTTAGGACAGGGGACTATGGCTACACCTTC. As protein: CASSLRTGDYGYTF.

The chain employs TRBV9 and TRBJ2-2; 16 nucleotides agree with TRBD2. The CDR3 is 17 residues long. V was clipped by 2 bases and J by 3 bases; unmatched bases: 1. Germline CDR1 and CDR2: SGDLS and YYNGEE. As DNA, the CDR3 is TGTGCCAGCAGCGTGGGACTAGCGGGAGGGGACACCGGGGAGCTGTTTTTT. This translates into CASSVGLAGGDTGELFF.

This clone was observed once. The CDR3 sequence is CASSFPDRVAYGYTF. The CDR3 DNA follows: TGTGCCAGCAGTTTTCCCGACAGGGTCGCTTATGGCTACACCTTC. The chain uses TRBV6-5 and TRBJ1-2, with 7 bases aligning to TRBD1. V trimming: 4 bases; J trimming: 5 bases; junction bases outside the gene matches: 10. The CDR3 runs 15 residues. CDR1 is MNHEY and CDR2 is SVGAGI in the germline V gene.

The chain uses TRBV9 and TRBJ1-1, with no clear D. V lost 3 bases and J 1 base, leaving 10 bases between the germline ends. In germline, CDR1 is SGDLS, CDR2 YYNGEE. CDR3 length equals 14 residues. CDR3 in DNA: TGTGCCAGCAGCGCCTCCTCGGGGAACACTGAAGCTTTCTTT. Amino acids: CASSASSGNTEAFF.

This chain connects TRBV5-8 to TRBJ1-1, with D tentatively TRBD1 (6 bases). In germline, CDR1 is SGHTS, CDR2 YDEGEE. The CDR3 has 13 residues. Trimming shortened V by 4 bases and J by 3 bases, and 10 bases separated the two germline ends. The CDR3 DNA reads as TGTGCCAGCAGCGGATGGACAGACACTGAAGCTTTCTTT. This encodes CASSGWTDTEAFF.